This T cell receptor beta chain was found in a study of vaccination and CD4 T cells after COVID-19. CDR3 size: 14 residues. Germline V lookup: CDR1 SGHNT, CDR2 YENEEA. With the Oncomine TCR Beta short-read assay, DNA from cultured CD4+ T cells was sequenced. In this case, cultured CD4+ T cells provided the extracted genomic DNA. TCRdb itself ran the PCR reads through MiXCR, one entry per CDR3 protein. The profile covers some 15,000 distinct CDR3 sequences, with 33% appearing a single time and 9.5% to 13% taken by the ten largest. Described treatment: approximately 9-day PBMC culture with coronavirus spike peptide pools or control peptides (ViraFEST assay). Note on this clonotype: Its specificity is not known. At one of its ends the junction is not consistent with the germline gene, which may arise from a read error.

This chain joins TRBV11-3 and TRBJ2-5; D is possibly TRBD1 (5 bases). Material: CD4+ T cells from blood, cultured in vitro, obtained after SARS-CoV-2 vaccination. This receptor was taken from a human donor who had recovered from COVID-19. CDR3 residues: CTSSSRQTQETQYF. As DNA, the CDR3 is TGTACCAGCAGCTCCCGACAGACCCAAGAGACCCAGTACTTC.